The 28 T cell receptor beta chains reported below all come from one sample, sequenced in a study of blood T cell repertoires in COVID-19. Using immunoSEQ multiplex PCR, the repertoire was profiled, and TCRdb retains in-frame clones only, with some absent. The data contain approximately 66,000 clones, about 90% of them seen just once; the ten biggest clones take up roughly a fifth. Sequenced material: peripheral blood. Source of these receptors: a woman aged 45 to 65 with active or convalescent COVID-19.

The chain has TRBV5-1 and TRBJ2-7, with 8 bases matching TRBD2. The CDR3 is 16 residues long. J lost 0 bases, V lost 0 bases, and 5 bases had no gene match. Germline V CDR1 and CDR2: SGHRS, YFSETQ. CDR3 sequence (DNA): TGCGCCAGCAGCTTGGGGGCTAGCGGGCACTCCTACGAGCAGTACTTC. Protein: CASSLGASGHSYEQYF.

This chain joins TRBV29-1 and TRBJ2-4, with 10 bases lining up with TRBD1. V shed 6 bases and J 8 bases; nucleotides not matched to a gene: 7. Germline assignment: CDR1 SQVTM and CDR2 ANQGSEA. This CDR3 is built from 13 residues. CDR3 sequence (DNA): TGCAGCGTCCCGGGACAGGGGATGGACATTCAGTACTTC. Translation: CSVPGQGMDIQYF.

V gene TRBV2 combines with J gene TRBJ1-5, with 8 bases lining up with TRBD1. CDR1 is SNHLY and CDR2 is FYNNEI in the germline V gene. The CDR3 length is 17 residues. V gave up 5 bases and J gave up 1 base; unmatched junction bases: 10. CDR3 DNA sequence: TGTGCCAGCAGTTTGATTGGACAGGGAGCCAGCAATCAGCCCCAGCATTTT. Translation: CASSLIGQGASNQPQHF.

The chain links TRBV15 to TRBJ2-1; 7 nucleotides align to TRBD1. The junction had 8 bases not matched to a gene; V was cut back by 2 bases and J by 7 bases. CDR3 size: 15 residues. In germline, CDR1 is LNHNV, CDR2 YYDKDF (reference sequence). The DNA for the CDR3 is TGTGCCACCAGCAGATACGATTCACAGGGGAATGAGCAGTTCTTC. Translating it yields CATSRYDSQGNEQFF.

This rearrangement joins TRBV7-9 to TRBJ2-1; 8 bases map to TRBD2. CDR3 length: 15 residues. Germline CDR1 is SEHNR and CDR2 is FQNEAQ (reference sequence). Trimming at V came to 3 bases and at J to 5 bases, leaving 6 bases not matched to a gene. DNA of the CDR3: TGTGCCAGCAGCTTTAGCGGGACTAATAACAATGAGCAGTTCTTC. It translates to CASSFSGTNNNEQFF.

The gene calls are TRBV19 and TRBJ1-2; maybe TRBD1 (6 bases). From germline, CDR1 is LNHDA and CDR2 SQIVND (reference sequence). The CDR3 sequence is 17 residues long. Trimming left V 6 bases short and J 1 base short, with 21 bases between. The CDR3 bases are TGTGCCAGTAGGGAACAGGGAGCCTACAGTTTTAACTATGGCTACACCTTC. Amino acid sequence: CASREQGAYSFNYGYTF.

The V and J genes are TRBV18 and TRBJ2-7; 9 bases align to TRBD1. Germline V CDR1 and CDR2: KGHSH, LQKENI. J gave up 5 bases and V 3 bases, and 8 bases lay outside the gene matches. The CDR3 is 15 amino acids. The CDR3 nucleotides are TGTGCCAGCTCACCGCCGGGACAGGGACAGGACGAGCAGTACTTC. Protein product: CASSPPGQGQDEQYF. Supplemented by reference TRBV18 and TRBJ2-7, the full variable domain reads NAGVMQNPRHLVRRRGQEARLRCSPMKGHSHVYWYRQLPEEGLKFMVYLQKENIIDESGMPKERFSAEFPKEGPSILRIQQVVRGDSAAYFCASSPPGQGQDEQYFGPGTRLTVT.

J is TRBJ1-1 and V is TRBV30; D gene uncertain. Trimming removed 1 base from V and 1 base from J, with 7 bases in between. The CDR3 runs 13 residues. Looked up from germline, CDR1 is GTSNPN and CDR2 is SVGIG (reference sequence). The CDR3 here is CAWSASGNTEAFF. CDR3 nucleotide sequence: TGTGCCTGGAGTGCTTCAGGGAACACTGAAGCTTTCTTT.

V is TRBV5-1 and J is TRBJ2-7, with D tentatively TRBD2 (6 bases). The CDR3 runs to 15 residues. The V gene lost 6 bases and the J gene lost 0 bases, with 16 bases spanning the gap. Germline CDR1 reads SGHRS; CDR2 reads YFSETQ. CDR3 nucleotides: TGCGCCAGCATCCCAGGGACCGGGGGCTCCTACGAGCAGTACTTC. Residues: CASIPGTGGSYEQYF.

This sequence joins TRBV6-4 and TRBJ1-1, with 10 bases aligning to TRBD1. There are 11 residues in the CDR3. Per the germline V gene, CDR1 is MRHNA and CDR2 is SNTAGT. Losses at the gene ends were 11 bases for V and 10 bases for J; bases not matched to a gene: 7. The CDR3 DNA follows: TGTGCCTCCGACAGGGGGCGCGGAGCTTTCTTT. Translation gives CASDRGRGAFF.

The V gene is TRBV5-1, the J gene TRBJ1-1, with TRBD1 matching 8 bases. Germline CDR1 SGHRS, CDR2 YFSETQ. The CDR3 consists of 15 residues. V lost 1 base to trimming and J lost 4 bases; unmatched junction nucleotides: 6. This chain's CDR3 is CASSLSRDRPTEAFF. DNA of the CDR3: TGCGCCAGCAGCTTGTCCCGGGACAGGCCCACTGAAGCTTTCTTT.

The chain links TRBV10-3 to TRBJ1-1; D possibly corresponds to TRBD1 (5 bases). V lost 6 bases and J lost 1, with 12 bases in between. Germline V gene lookup returns CDR1 ENHRY and CDR2 SYGVKD. This CDR3 contains 14 residues. The CDR3 coding sequence is TGTGCCATCAGCAATACAGGAGCGAACACTGAAGCTTTCTTT. As protein: CAISNTGANTEAFF.

Written as DNA, the CDR3 is TGTGCCAGCCGATCTGGACTAGCGGAGTACGAGCAGTACTTC. Translating it yields CASRSGLAEYEQYF. V usage is TRBV27 and J usage is TRBJ2-7, with 10 bases matching TRBD2. CDR1 MNHEY and CDR2 SMNVEV come from the germline V gene (reference sequence). With V trimmed by 8 bases and J by 4 bases, 8 bases remained unmatched. CDR3 length: 14 residues.

The V gene is TRBV6-1, the J gene TRBJ2-7; 10 nucleotides agree with TRBD2. Unmatched junction bases numbered 14, after V lost 2 bases and J lost 4 bases. The CDR3 runs to 18 residues. Germline CDR1 MNHNS, CDR2 SASEGT. This chain's CDR3 is CASSELVIAGTSVYEQYF. CDR3 nucleotides: TGTGCCAGCAGTGAATTGGTTATAGCGGGGACTAGCGTATACGAGCAGTACTTC.

The V gene is TRBV6-6, the J gene TRBJ2-1; 8 bases match TRBD2. Per the germline V gene, CDR1 is MNHNY and CDR2 is SVGAGI (reference sequence). V lost 5 bases to trimming and J lost 3 bases; unmatched junction nucleotides: 12. The CDR3 runs 17 residues. CDR3 nucleotides: TGTGCCAGCAGTCCGTACCCAGCGGGAGTAAGCTACAATGAGCAGTTCTTC. This codes for CASSPYPAGVSYNEQFF.

J is TRBJ2-2 and V is TRBV28; TRBD1 matches 7 bases. V dropped 2 bases and J dropped 4; count of bases not matched to a gene: 4. This CDR3 comprises 15 residues. CDR1 is MDHEN, CDR2 SYDVKM, per germline. The CDR3 protein is CASSLRTGVTGELFF. The CDR3 bases are TGTGCCAGCAGTTTAAGGACAGGCGTCACCGGGGAGCTGTTTTTT.

The V call is TRBV7-3, the J call TRBJ2-1; possibly TRBD2 for D (7 bases). V was cut by 8 bases and J by 9 bases, with 17 bases left in between. Looked up from germline, CDR1 is SGHTA and CDR2 is FQGTGA. The CDR3 has 13 amino acids. As DNA, the CDR3 is TGTGCCAGCGGCGGGGGCGGAGGGGTTGAGCAGTTCTTC. Translated: CASGGGGGVEQFF.

The rearrangement links TRBV2 to TRBJ2-3; 12 bases map to TRBD2. This CDR3 contains 16 residues. J gave up 5 bases and V 7 bases, and 10 bases lay outside the gene matches. Germline CDR1 and CDR2: SNHLY and FYNNEI. The CDR3 DNA sequence: TGTGCCAGCACGGGACTAGCGGGCCGAAAGAGAGATACGCAGTATTTT. Residues: CASTGLAGRKRDTQYF.

The chain recombines TRBV18 with TRBJ2-2, with D perhaps TRBD1 (5 bases). The CDR3 consists of 15 residues. Looked up from germline, CDR1 is KGHSH and CDR2 is LQKENI. Trimming removed 1 base at V and 3 bases at J, with 9 bases between. Here the CDR3 reads CASSPQGLDTGELFF. CDR3 DNA: TGTGCCAGCTCACCACAGGGGTTGGACACCGGGGAGCTGTTTTTT.

This clone occurred once. The chain recombines TRBV11-2 with TRBJ2-2; 7 nucleotides line up with TRBD2. The CDR3 covers 16 residues. Trimming cost V 7 bases and J 4 bases; bases outside gene matches: 12. The germline gives CDR1 SGHAT, CDR2 FQNNGV. The CDR3 here is CASTPLRLAGTGELFF. The CDR3 region has the DNA TGTGCCAGCACCCCACTTAGGTTAGCGGGCACCGGGGAGCTGTTTTTT.

The chain is built from TRBV18 and TRBJ2-1, with D possibly matching TRBD1 (6 bases). V gave up 4 bases and J gave up 5 bases, with 12 bases separating them. The CDR3 has 14 residues. The germline gives CDR1 KGHSH, CDR2 LQKENI. The CDR3 DNA follows: TGTGCCAGCTCACGGACAGACCTTAACAATGAGCAGTTCTTC. It yields the protein CASSRTDLNNEQFF.

The rearrangement links TRBV13 to TRBJ2-1; 10 bases fit TRBD1. The junction had 5 bases not matched to a gene; V was cut back by 5 bases and J by 4 bases. The length of the CDR3 is 15 residues. Germline assignment: CDR1 PRHDT and CDR2 FYEKMQ (reference sequence). CDR3 region: CASSRRDRGYNEQFF. CDR3 in DNA: TGTGCCAGCAGCCGCCGGGACAGGGGTTACAATGAGCAGTTCTTC.

This chain connects TRBV28 to TRBJ2-7, with 7 nucleotides matching TRBD1. The CDR3 runs 14 residues. CDR1 and CDR2 from the germline V gene are MDHEN and SYDVKM. Germline trimming cut 8 bases from V and 1 base from J; bases unmatched to any gene: 8. The CDR3 reads CASLRPGQSYEQYF. The DNA of the CDR3 is TGTGCCAGCCTTCGTCCGGGACAGTCCTACGAGCAGTACTTC. Complete variable domain (other parts from reference TRBV28 and TRBJ2-7): DVKVTQSSRYLVKRTGEKVFLECVQDMDHENMFWYRQDPGLGLRLIYFSYDVKMKEKGDIPEGYSVSREKKERFSLILESASTNQTSMYLCASLRPGQSYEQYFGPGTRLTVT.

V is TRBV19 and J is TRBJ2-7, with a weak D call TRBD2 (6 bases). V dropped 1 base and J dropped 3 bases, with 10 bases sitting between them. Germline V gene data show CDR1 as LNHDA and CDR2 as SQIVND (reference sequence). The CDR3 is 14 amino acids. As DNA, the CDR3 is TGTGCCAGTAGTATAGGCGGAGGGGACTACGAGCAGTACTTC. This translates into CASSIGGGDYEQYF.

The CDR3 protein is CASSLSGRVDTQYF. The CDR3 DNA follows: TGTGCCAGCAGTTTAAGCGGGAGAGTGGATACGCAGTATTTT. V is TRBV6-2 or TRBV6-3 and J is TRBJ2-3, with 8 positions matching TRBD2. The germline V gene has CDR1 MNHEY and CDR2 SVGEGT. This CDR3 region has 14 residues. V lost 4 bases to trimming and J lost 6 bases; unmatched junction nucleotides: 6.

J is TRBJ1-5 and V is TRBV9, with D perhaps matching TRBD1 (6 bases). Trimming removed 3 bases from V and 3 bases from J, with 13 bases in between. CDR3 length: 15 residues. CDR1 is SGDLS and CDR2 is YYNGEE in the germline V gene. CDR3 bases: TGTGCCAGCAGCGCCGCCGGACAGTCCAATCAGCCCCAGCATTTT. Translated, it gives CASSAAGQSNQPQHF. Looking up the rest from reference TRBV9 and TRBJ1-5 gives the full variable domain: DSGVTQTPKHLITATGQRVTLRCSPRSGDLSVYWYQQSLDQGLQFLIQYYNGEERAKGNILERFSAQQFPDLHSELNLSSLELGDSALYFCASSAAGQSNQPQHFGDGTRLSIL.

The chain links TRBV9 to TRBJ2-2, with 13 nucleotides matching TRBD2. V was clipped by 3 bases and J by 6 bases; unmatched bases: 11. This CDR3 has 18 amino acids. Germline CDR1 SGDLS, CDR2 YYNGEE. The CDR3 coding sequence is TGTGCCAGCAGCGACGAATTAGGACTAGCGGGGGCCGCCGGGGAGCTGTTTTTT. It is translated as CASSDELGLAGAAGELFF.

The J gene is TRBJ2-1, the V gene TRBV28, with TRBD2 matching 13 bases. Germline CDR1 is MDHEN and CDR2 is SYDVKM. There are 19 residues in the CDR3. J was trimmed by 0 bases and V by 4 bases; bases with no gene match: 9. The CDR3 sequence is CASSSLAGGISSSYNEQFF. CDR3 coding DNA: TGTGCCAGCAGTTCACTAGCGGGAGGGATTTCGAGCTCCTACAATGAGCAGTTCTTC.